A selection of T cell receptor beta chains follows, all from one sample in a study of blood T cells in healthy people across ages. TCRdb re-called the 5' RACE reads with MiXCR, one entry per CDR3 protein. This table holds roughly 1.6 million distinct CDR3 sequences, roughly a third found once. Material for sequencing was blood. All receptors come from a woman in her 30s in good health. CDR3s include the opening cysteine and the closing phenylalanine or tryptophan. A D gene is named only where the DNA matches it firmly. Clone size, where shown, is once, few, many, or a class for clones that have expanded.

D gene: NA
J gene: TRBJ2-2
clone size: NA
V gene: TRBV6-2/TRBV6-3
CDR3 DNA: TGTGCCACGGAACAGGGAAACACCGGGGAGCCGTTTTTT
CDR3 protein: CATEQGNTGEPFF

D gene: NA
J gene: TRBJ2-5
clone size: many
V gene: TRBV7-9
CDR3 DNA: TGCGCCAGCAGCCCACGACGGGTTCAAGAGACCCAGTACTTC
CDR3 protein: CASSPRRVQETQYF

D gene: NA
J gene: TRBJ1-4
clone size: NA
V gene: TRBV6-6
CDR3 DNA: TGTGCCAGCAGAAGAGCCTCCATGGATGAAAAACTGTTTTTT
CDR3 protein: CASRRASMDEKLFF

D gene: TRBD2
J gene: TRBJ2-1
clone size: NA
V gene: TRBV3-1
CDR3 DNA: TGTGCCAGCAGCCAACGGGGGGGCCTCGACAATGAGCAGTTCTTC
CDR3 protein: CASSQRGGLDNEQFF

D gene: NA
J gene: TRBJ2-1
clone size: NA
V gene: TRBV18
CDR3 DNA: TGCGCCAGCTCACCACAGGGAAGCTCCTACAATGGGCAGTTCTTC
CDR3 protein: CASSPQGSSYNGQFF

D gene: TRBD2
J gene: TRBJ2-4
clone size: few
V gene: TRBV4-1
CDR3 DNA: TGCGCCAGCAGCCAAGGACCTTTAGCGGGAGCCAAAAACATTCAGTACTTC
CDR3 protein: CASSQGPLAGAKNIQYF

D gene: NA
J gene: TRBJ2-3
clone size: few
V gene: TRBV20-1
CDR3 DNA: TGCAGTGCTAGAGCTATTGGATTGGATACGCAGTATTTT
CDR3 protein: CSARAIGLDTQYF

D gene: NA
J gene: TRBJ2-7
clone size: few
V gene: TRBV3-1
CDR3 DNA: TGTGCCAGCAGCCAAGATTCCGGGGGAGGCTTCTACGAGCAGTACTTC
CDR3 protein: CASSQDSGGGFYEQYF

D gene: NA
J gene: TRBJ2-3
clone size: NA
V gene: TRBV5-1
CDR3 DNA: TGCGCCAGCAACTTGGAGAACCTATCCACAGATACGCAGTATTTT
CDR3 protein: CASNLENLSTDTQYF

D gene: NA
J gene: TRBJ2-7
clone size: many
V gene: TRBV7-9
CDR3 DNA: TGTGCCAGCAGGATGGGGGATTCAGGCTACGAGCAGTACTTC
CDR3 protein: CASRMGDSGYEQYF

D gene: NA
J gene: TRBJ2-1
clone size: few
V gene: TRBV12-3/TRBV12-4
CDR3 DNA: TGTGCCAGCAGTCTAGGGGCTAGCGTAGATGAGCAGTTCTTC
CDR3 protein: CASSLGASVDEQFF

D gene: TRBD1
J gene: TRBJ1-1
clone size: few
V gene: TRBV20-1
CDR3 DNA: TGCAGTGTCCCACAGGGGATTAATGAAGCTTTCTTT
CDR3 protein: CSVPQGINEAFF

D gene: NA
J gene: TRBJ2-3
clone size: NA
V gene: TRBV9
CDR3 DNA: TGTGCCAGCAGCGTCGGGGGCGGGGGACGCACAGATACGCGGTATTTT
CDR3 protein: CASSVGGGGRTDTRYF

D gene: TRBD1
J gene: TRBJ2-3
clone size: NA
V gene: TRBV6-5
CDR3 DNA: TGTGCCAGCAGCCCATCCCCCTTAGGGGGCGATACGCAGTATTTT
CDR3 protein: CASSPSPLGGDTQYF

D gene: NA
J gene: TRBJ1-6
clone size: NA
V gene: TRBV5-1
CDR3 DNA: TGCGCCAGCAGCTTGGATACGGGAAATTCACCCCTCCACTTT
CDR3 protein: CASSLDTGNSPLHF

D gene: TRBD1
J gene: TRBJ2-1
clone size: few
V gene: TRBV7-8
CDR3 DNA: TGTGCCAGCAGCGGAGGGGGCCAGGGGGCGGGAATACTGAATGAGCAGTTCTTC
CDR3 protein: CASSGGGQGAGILNEQFF

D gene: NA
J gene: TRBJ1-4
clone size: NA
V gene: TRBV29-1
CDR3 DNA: TGCAGCGTTGAAGATCTTTCCTTAGTTCAGTTTTTT
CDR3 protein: CSVEDLSLVQFF

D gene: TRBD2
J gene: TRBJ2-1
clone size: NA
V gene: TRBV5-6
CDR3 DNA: TGTGCCAGCAGCTTGGCGCGAGCGGGGGGTGACGAGCAGTTCTTC
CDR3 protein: CASSLARAGGDEQFF

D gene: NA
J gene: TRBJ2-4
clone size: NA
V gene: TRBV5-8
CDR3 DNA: TGTGCCAGCAGCCGCCTGACAGGCTGGGACATTCAGTACTTC
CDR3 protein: CASSRLTGWDIQYF

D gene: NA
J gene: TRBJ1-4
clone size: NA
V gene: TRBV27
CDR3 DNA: TGTGCCAGCAGTTTATGGCCCGGTGAAAAACTGTTTTTT
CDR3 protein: CASSLWPGEKLFF

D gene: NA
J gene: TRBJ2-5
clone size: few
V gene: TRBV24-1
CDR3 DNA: TGTGCCACCAGTGATTTCAAAACTGGAGGCGAACCCTATCAGGAGACCCAGTACTTC
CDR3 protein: CATSDFKTGGEPYQETQYF

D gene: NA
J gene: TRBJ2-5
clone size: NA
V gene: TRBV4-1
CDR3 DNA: TGCGCCAGCAGCCAGGTTCATGTGGAGACCCAGTACTTC
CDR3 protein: CASSQVHVETQYF

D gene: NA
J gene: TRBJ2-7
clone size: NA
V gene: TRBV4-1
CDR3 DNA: TGCGACAGCAGCCAAGAAGGCGGACTCTCCTACGAGCAGTACTTC
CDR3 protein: CDSSQEGGLSYEQYF

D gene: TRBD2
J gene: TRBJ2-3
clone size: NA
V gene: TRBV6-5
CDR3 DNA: TGTGCCAGCACCCGGGCTAGCGGGGTCCCAGATACGCAGTATTTT
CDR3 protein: CASTRASGVPDTQYF

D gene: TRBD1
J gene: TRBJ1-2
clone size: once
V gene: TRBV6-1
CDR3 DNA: TGTGCCAGCAGTGTTGGAGGGACAGCCAACTATGGCTACACCTTC
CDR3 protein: CASSVGGTANYGYTF